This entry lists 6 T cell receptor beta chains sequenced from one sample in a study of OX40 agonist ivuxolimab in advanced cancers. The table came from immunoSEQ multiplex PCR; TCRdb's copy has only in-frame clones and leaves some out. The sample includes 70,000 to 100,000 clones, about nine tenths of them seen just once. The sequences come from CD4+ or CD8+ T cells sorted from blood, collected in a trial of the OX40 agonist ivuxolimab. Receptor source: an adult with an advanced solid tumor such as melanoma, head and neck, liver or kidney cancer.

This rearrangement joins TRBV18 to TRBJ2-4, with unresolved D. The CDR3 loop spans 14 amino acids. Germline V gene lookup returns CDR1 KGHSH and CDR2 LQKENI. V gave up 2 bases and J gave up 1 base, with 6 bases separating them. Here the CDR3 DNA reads TGTGCCAGCTCACCATTTCCGGCCAAAAACATTCAGTACTTC. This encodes CASSPFPAKNIQYF.

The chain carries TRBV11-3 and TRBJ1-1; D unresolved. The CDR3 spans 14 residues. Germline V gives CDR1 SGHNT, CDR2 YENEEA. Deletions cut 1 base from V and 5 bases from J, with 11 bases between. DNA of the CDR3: TGTGCCAGCAGCTTAGGACTCCTTAGGACTGAAGCTTTCTTT. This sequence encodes CASSLGLLRTEAFF.

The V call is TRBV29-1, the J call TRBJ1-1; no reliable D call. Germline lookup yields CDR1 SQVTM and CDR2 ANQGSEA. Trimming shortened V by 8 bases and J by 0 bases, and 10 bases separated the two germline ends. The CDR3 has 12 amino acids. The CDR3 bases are TGCAGCATACGGAAGATGAACACTGAAGCTTTCTTT. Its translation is CSIRKMNTEAFF.

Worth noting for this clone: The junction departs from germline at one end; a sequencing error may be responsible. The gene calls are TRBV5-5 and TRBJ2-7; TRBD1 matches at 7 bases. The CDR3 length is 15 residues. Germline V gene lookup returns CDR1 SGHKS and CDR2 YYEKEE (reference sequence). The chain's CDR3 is CASSLLRGGSHEQYF. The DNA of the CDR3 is TGTGCCAGCAGCTTGTTAAGAGGGGGCTCCCACGAGCAGTACTTC.

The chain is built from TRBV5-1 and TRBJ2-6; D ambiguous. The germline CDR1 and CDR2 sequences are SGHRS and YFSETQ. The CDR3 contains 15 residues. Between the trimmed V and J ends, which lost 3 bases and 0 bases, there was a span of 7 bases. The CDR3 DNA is TGCGCCAGCAGCTCGAGTAACTCTGGGGCCAACGTCCTGACTTTC. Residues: CASSSSNSGANVLTF. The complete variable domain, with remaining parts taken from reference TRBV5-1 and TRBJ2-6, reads KAGVTQTPRYLIKTRGQQVTLSCSPISGHRSVSWYQQTPGQGLQFLFEYFSETQRNKGNFPGRFSGRQFSNSRSEMNVSTLELGDSALYLCASSSSNSGANVLTFGAGSRLTVL.

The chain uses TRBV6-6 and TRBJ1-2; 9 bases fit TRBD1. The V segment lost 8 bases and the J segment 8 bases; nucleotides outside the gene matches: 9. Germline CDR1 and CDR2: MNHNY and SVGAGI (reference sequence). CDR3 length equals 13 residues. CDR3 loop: CASLGGQGRGYTF. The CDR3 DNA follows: TGTGCCAGCCTAGGGGGACAGGGACGCGGCTACACCTTC.